Each of the 13 T cell receptor beta chains below was sequenced from the same sample in a study of blood T cell repertoires in COVID-19. Sequencing used immunoSEQ multiplex PCR; TCRdb keeps in-frame clones, though not all of them. The repertoire holds 65,000 or so clones, about 80% seen once, with roughly 4% in the top ten. Input material: peripheral blood. Receptors were obtained from a man aged 55 to 70 with acute or convalescent COVID-19.

The chain has TRBV30 and TRBJ2-7; no firm D call. This CDR3 comprises 12 residues. Germline-derived CDR1 and CDR2 are GTSNPN and SVGIG (reference sequence). V was trimmed by 2 bases and J by 0 bases, leaving 5 bases between them. CDR3 amino acids: CAWSFFSYEQYF. CDR3 in DNA: TGTGCCTGGAGTTTCTTCTCCTACGAGCAGTACTTC.

The chain carries TRBV30 and TRBJ2-2, with 10 bases matching TRBD2. The CDR3 consists of 14 residues. Trimming at V came to 7 bases and at J to 2 bases, leaving 4 bases not matched to a gene. The germline CDR1 and CDR2 sequences are GTSNPN and SVGIG (reference sequence). The DNA of the CDR3 is TGTGCCTCCACTAGCGGGGTAAACACCGGGGAGCTGTTTTTT. This sequence encodes CASTSGVNTGELFF. Based on the CDR3 plus reference TRBV30 and TRBJ2-2, the full variable domain is SQTIHQWPATLVQPVGSPLSLECTVEGTSNPNLYWYRQAAGRGLQLLFYSVGIGQISSEVPQNLSASRPQDRQFILSSKKLLLSDSGFYLCASTSGVNTGELFFGEGSRLTVL.

This clone is a singleton in its sample. The V call is TRBV19, the J call TRBJ1-1; 7 nucleotides agree with TRBD1. Germline V gene data show CDR1 as LNHDA and CDR2 as SQIVND (reference sequence). There are 14 residues in the CDR3. J gave up 2 bases and V 4 bases, and 4 bases lay outside the gene matches. CDR3 amino acids: CASSTGQANTEAFF. For the CDR3, the DNA is TGTGCCAGTAGTACTGGACAGGCAAACACTGAAGCTTTCTTT. The entire variable domain, with the rest obtained from reference TRBV19 and TRBJ1-1, is as follows: DGGITQSPKYLFRKEGQNVTLSCEQNLNHDAMYWYRQDPGQGLRLIYYSQIVNDFQKGDIAEGYSVSREKKESFPLTVTSAQKNPTAFYLCASSTGQANTEAFFGQGTRLTVV.

This chain joins TRBV28 and TRBJ1-4, with 10 bases matching TRBD1. V dropped 10 bases and J dropped 8; count of bases not matched to a gene: 7. The CDR3 consists of 13 residues. Germline V gives CDR1 MDHEN, CDR2 SYDVKM. CDR3 loop: CAITGTGAEKLFF. Here the CDR3 DNA reads TGTGCCATTACCGGGACAGGGGCCGAAAAACTGTTTTTT.

The J gene is TRBJ1-2, the V gene TRBV7-9; D possibly corresponds to TRBD1 (5 bases). Germline values: CDR1 SEHNR, CDR2 FQNEAQ (reference sequence). The CDR3 extends over 14 amino acids. V was pared by 5 bases and J by 2 bases, with 12 bases between. CDR3 bases: TGTGCCAGCAGCCTACCGACAGCAAACTATGGCTACACCTTC. Encoded protein: CASSLPTANYGYTF.

The rearrangement uses TRBV10-3 and TRBJ2-3, with a weak D call TRBD2 (6 bases). Between the trimmed V and J ends, which lost 4 bases and 0 bases, there was a span of 14 bases. This CDR3 is built from 16 residues. Germline CDR1 and CDR2: ENHRY and SYGVKD. CDR3 region: CAISGEASPSTDTQYF. The CDR3 nucleotides read TGTGCCATCAGTGGGGAGGCAAGCCCTAGCACAGATACGCAGTATTTT.

The chain couples TRBV4-2 to TRBJ1-3, with TRBD1 matching over 12 bases. The V and J ends lost 4 bases and 8 bases, in that order; junction bases with no gene match: 6. Germline V gene lookup returns CDR1 LGHNA and CDR2 YNFKEQ. This CDR3 spans 15 amino acids. CDR3 in DNA: TGTGCCAGCAGCCCCCAGGGACAGGGGGCACACACCATATATTTT. This codes for CASSPQGQGAHTIYF.

V is TRBV27 and J is TRBJ1-2, with a weak D call TRBD1 (6 bases). This CDR3 is built from 11 residues. The V gene lost 10 bases and the J gene lost 4 bases, with 10 bases spanning the gap. CDR1 is MNHEY, CDR2 SMNVEV, per germline (reference sequence). The CDR3 DNA reads as TGTGCCAACCAGGGGTTCTATGGCTACACCTTC. As protein: CANQGFYGYTF.

This clone was picked up one time. This chain uses TRBV6-5 with TRBJ2-3, with D unclear. This CDR3 has 14 residues. Germline V gives CDR1 MNHEY, CDR2 SVGAGI. V lost 4 bases and J lost 2, with 10 bases in between. CDR3 residues: CASSLNFYTDTQYF. The CDR3 nucleotides read TGTGCCAGCAGTTTAAATTTCTACACAGATACGCAGTATTTT.

The V call is TRBV11-1, the J call TRBJ2-3; 9 nucleotides match TRBD1. The junction had 7 bases not matched to a gene; V was cut back by 5 bases and J by 1 base. The CDR3 is 16 residues long. The germline V gene encodes CDR1 SGHAT and CDR2 FQDESV (reference sequence). CDR3 loop: CASSVGQGKGTDTQYF. Written as DNA, the CDR3 is TGTGCCAGCAGCGTCGGACAGGGGAAGGGCACAGATACGCAGTATTTT.

This clone was seen just once. This chain uses TRBV19 with TRBJ1-1; 7 bases align to TRBD1. The CDR3 is 15 residues long. Trimming removed 2 bases from V and 1 base from J; junction bases left unmatched: 4. Germline CDR1 LNHDA, CDR2 SQIVND (reference sequence). This CDR3 is CASSIRQGENTEAFF. The CDR3 region has the DNA TGTGCCAGTAGTATACGACAGGGAGAGAACACTGAAGCTTTCTTT.

The rearrangement joins TRBV7-2 to TRBJ1-3; 9 nucleotides line up with TRBD1. Trimming cost V 2 bases and J 0 bases; bases outside gene matches: 8. Germline V CDR1 and CDR2: SGHTA, FQGNSA. The length of the CDR3 is 18 residues. CDR3: CASSLNGQGTLSGNTIYF. The CDR3 DNA reads as TGTGCCAGCAGCTTAAACGGACAGGGGACCCTCTCTGGAAACACCATATATTTT.

The chain combines TRBV12-5 with TRBJ1-5, with TRBD1 as a possible D gene (5 bases). This CDR3 is built from 18 residues. Trimming removed 3 bases at V and 0 bases at J, with 18 bases between. CDR1 is LGHNT, CDR2 FRNRAP, per germline. CDR3 bases: TGTGCTAGTGGTTTAATCTTGAACCCGGGGGATAGCAATCAGCCCCAGCATTTT. Its translation is CASGLILNPGDSNQPQHF.